Detailed here is one TCR beta chain. Its antigen is currently not known. The record has no base qualities; no much larger clone is one base away. The sample comes from a study of PD-1 blockade in classical Hodgkin lymphoma (dated by TCRdb to 2020 to 2022). Context from the whole study: Nivolumab dosing was 3 mg/kg intravenously every 2 weeks, continuing until either disease progression or unacceptable toxicity. The study used CyTOF and TCR beta sequencing to define a peripheral blood immune signature of response to PD-1 blockade in classical Hodgkin lymphoma.

On the study overall, not on this receptor specifically: Trial patients with a complete response had baseline diversity similar to that of newly diagnosed patients, while partial responders and progressors had significantly lower diversity. Lower diversity was seen in patients whose nivolumab began less than 1 year after ASCT, and these patients were left out of later analyses so that immune reconstitution would not confound the results. The study covered only a single clinical trial cohort, and the causes of the repertoire differences, possibly disease activity or prior therapy, were still not defined. Baseline TCR diversity was reported as lower in newly diagnosed patients than in healthy donors, and lower still in relapsed/refractory patients. A significant rise by C4D1 was seen in CD4+ but not CD8+ TCR diversity (p=0.0027 vs p=0.16), with the rise being most apparent in complete responders (p=0.02).

Spanning cysteine to phenylalanine, the CDR3 consists of 12 amino acids. Only the CDR3 DNA is retained, 36 bases long and in frame from the first base. The germline V gene specifies KGHSH as CDR1 and LQKENI as CDR2. Deletion took 6 bases off V and 4 bases off J, with a span of 7 bases between the germline ends. Sample time point, as interpreted from the label and publication: cycle 1 day 1 (C1D1), immediately before nivolumab initiation. All trial patients had relapsed after autologous stem cell transplantation, with cohorts A, B and C differing in prior brentuximab vedotin exposure. Using a Miltenyi CD4+ T cell isolation kit, CD4+ T cells were purified from thawed PBMCs through magnetic negative selection. The trial cohort comprised approximately 55 patients with relapsed/refractory classical Hodgkin lymphoma whose best overall responses were complete response, partial response or progressive disease. Single-agent nivolumab was administered to trial patients in the multi-cohort phase II CheckMate 205 trial. An independent review committee assessed best overall response by applying the 2007 International Working Group response criteria. Trial PBMCs were obtained immediately prior to nivolumab initiation (C1D1) and on therapy at cycle 2 day 1 and cycle 4 day 1. Peripheral blood was collected in 8 mL Vacutainer Cell Preparation Tubes, from which PBMCs were isolated by centrifugation and then cryopreserved. Purified CD4+ and CD8+ fractions were generated only in cases for which an additional PBMC sample was available. Magnetically labelled cells were removed on LS columns in a quadroMACS separator, and the flow-through was collected as the purified fraction.

Genomic DNA was isolated using the Qiagen DNeasy kit from unsorted PBMCs as well as from negatively selected CD4+ and CD8+ fractions. Amplification of TCR beta CDR3 regions was done by immunoSEQ multiplex PCR with primers that anneal to V and J segments. A synthetic immune receptor repertoire was used to minimize amplification bias, and remaining bias was computationally removed after sequencing. For the original study's pipeline: Repertoire diversity was quantified as the Shannon entropy index using custom Python scripts. Unsorted, CD4+ and CD8+ repertoires were examined separately, except in combined analyses, for which CD4+ and CD8+ sequences were merged in silico. Clonal expansion was defined as at least a 2-fold frequency increase after treatment relative to C1D1, with a pseudocount of 0.5 for undetected baseline clones. Singleton clones were defined as clones with 0 or 1 copy at C1D1, and non-singleton clones were defined as clones with 2 or more copies. Clones expanded in unsorted samples were annotated as CD4+, CD8+ or unknown by matching protein sequences in sorted samples from the same patient. Wilcoxon tests on paired samples were used to test changes in diversity from C1D1 to C4D1. Not all clones reach the TCRdb copy of this immuneACCESS table, which keeps in-frame sequences only. Checked studies attribute under half of the gap to unresolved V genes and leave the rest unexplained. V, J and clone size derive from that table, while D and trimming were established from the DNA sequence. The sample data list about 29,000 clones, and about 85% of these were observed just once. The ten largest clones take up approximately 2.4% of the sample.

Material: CD4+ T cells from blood, obtained at baseline. Recombination connected TRBV18 to TRBJ1-3; the D gene identity is not certain. This sequence originates from a human donor with classical Hodgkin lymphoma. The CDR3 in this case is CASSDQGNTIYF. The DNA is as follows: TGTGCCAGCTCGGATCAGGGAAACACCATATATTTT.